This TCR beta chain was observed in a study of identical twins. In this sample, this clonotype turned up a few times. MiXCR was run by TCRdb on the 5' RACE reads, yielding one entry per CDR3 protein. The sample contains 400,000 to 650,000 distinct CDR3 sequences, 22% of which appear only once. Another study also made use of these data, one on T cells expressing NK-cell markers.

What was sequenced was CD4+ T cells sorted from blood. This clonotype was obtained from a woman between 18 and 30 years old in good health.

CDR3 amino acids: CAWSGVTDTQYF. CDR3 nucleotides: TGTGCCTGGAGTGGTGTCACAGATACGCAGTATTTT. The chain combines TRBV30 with TRBJ2-3, with D unclear. This CDR3 is 12 amino acids long. V was clipped by 1 base and J by 2 bases, with 4 bases between them. Germline CDR1 reads GTSNPN; CDR2 reads SVGIG (reference sequence).